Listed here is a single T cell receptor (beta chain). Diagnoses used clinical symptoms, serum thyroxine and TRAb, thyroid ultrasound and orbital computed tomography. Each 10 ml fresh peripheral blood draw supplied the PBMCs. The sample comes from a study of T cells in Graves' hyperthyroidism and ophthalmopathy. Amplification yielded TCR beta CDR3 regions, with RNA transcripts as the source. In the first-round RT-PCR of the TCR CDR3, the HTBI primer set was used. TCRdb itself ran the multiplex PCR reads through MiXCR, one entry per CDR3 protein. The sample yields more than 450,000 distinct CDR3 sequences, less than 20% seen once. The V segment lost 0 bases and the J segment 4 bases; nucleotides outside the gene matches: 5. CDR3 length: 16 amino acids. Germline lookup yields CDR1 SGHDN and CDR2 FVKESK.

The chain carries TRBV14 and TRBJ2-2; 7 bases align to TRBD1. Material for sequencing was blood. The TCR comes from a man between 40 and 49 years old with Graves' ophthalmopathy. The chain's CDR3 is CASSQDPKGATGELFF. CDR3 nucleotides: TGTGCCAGCAGCCAAGACCCTAAGGGGGCCACCGGGGAGCTGTTTTTT.